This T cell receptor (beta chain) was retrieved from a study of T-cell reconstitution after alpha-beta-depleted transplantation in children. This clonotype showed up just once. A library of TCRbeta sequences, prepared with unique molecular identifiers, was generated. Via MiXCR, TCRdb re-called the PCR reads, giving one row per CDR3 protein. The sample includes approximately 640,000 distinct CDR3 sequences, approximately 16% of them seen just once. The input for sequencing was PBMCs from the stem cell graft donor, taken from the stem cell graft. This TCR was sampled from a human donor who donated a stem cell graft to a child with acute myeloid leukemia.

The CDR3 region has the DNA TGTGCCATCAGTGAGTCCAAGACAGGGACGGGGCATTCACCCCTCCACTTT. Its protein is CAISESKTGTGHSPLHF. The chain joins TRBV10-3 to TRBJ1-6; 7 bases fit TRBD1. Per germline, CDR1 ENHRY and CDR2 SYGVKD. The V and J ends lost 0 bases and 8 bases, in that order; junction bases with no gene match: 10. The CDR3 spans 17 residues.